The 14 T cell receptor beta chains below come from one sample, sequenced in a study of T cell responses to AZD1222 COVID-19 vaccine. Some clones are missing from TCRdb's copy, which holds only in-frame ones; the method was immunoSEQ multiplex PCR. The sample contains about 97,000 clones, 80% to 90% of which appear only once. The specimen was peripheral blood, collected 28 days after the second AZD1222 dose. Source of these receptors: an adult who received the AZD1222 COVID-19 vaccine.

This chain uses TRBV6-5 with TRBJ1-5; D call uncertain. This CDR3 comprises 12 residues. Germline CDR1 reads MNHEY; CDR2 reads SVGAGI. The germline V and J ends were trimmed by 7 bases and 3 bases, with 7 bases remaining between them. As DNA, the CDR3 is TGTGCCAGCACGACGGACAATCAGCCCCAGCATTTT. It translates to CASTTDNQPQHF.

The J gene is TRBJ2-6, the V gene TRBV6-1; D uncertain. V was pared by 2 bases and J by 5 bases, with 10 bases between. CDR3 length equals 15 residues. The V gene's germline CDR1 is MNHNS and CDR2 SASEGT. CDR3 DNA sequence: TGTGCCAGCAGTGAACTATCCCTCCGGGCCAACGTCCTGACTTTC. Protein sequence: CASSELSLRANVLTF.

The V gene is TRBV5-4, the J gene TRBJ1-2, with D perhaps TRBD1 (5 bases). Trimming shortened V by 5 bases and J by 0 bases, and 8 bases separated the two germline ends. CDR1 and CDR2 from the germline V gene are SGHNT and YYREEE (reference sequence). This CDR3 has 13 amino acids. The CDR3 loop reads CASSDRTNYGYTF. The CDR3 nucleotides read TGTGCCAGCAGTGACAGAACTAACTATGGCTACACCTTC.

The CDR3 region has the DNA TGTGCCACATCTCCGGGGCGTCTTAACTATGGCTACACCTTC. Amino acid sequence: CATSPGRLNYGYTF. The chain links TRBV10-3 to TRBJ1-2, with a possible D match to TRBD1 (5 bases). V was trimmed by 10 bases and J by 1 base, leaving 16 bases between them. CDR1 and CDR2 from the germline V gene are ENHRY and SYGVKD. There are 14 residues in the CDR3.

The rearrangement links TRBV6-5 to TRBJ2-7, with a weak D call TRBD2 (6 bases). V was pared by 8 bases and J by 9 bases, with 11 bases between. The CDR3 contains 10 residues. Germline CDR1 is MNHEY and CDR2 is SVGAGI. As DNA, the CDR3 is TGTGCCAGCCTTTACGGGAGGCAGTACTTC. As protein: CASLYGRQYF.

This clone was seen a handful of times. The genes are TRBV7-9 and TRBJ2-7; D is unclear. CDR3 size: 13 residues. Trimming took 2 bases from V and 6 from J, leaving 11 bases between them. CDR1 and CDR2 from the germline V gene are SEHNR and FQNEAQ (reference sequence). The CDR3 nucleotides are TGTGCCAGCAGCTTATCATGGCGCCGCGAGCAGTACTTC. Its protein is CASSLSWRREQYF.

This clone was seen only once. As DNA, the CDR3 is TGTGCCACCAGCAGAGAGTGGGGGGGAGAGACCCAGTACTTC. This sequence encodes CATSREWGGETQYF. The rearrangement joins TRBV15 to TRBJ2-5; 7 positions agree with TRBD2. The V gene's germline CDR1 is LNHNV and CDR2 YYDKDF (reference sequence). J was trimmed by 4 bases and V by 0 bases; bases with no gene match: 2. The CDR3 is made up of 14 amino acids.

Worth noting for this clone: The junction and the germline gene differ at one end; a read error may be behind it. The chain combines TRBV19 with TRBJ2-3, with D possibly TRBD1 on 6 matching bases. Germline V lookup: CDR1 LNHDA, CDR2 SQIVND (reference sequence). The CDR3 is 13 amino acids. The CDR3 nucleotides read TGTGCTAGTAACAGGGCTAGCACAGATACGCAGTATTTT. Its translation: CASNRASTDTQYF.

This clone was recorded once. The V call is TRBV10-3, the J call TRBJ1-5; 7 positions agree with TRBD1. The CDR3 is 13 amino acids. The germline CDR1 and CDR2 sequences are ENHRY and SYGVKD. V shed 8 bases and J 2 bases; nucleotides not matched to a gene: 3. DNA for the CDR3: TGTGCCATCCGGGACAGTGGCAATCAGCCCCAGCATTTT. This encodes CAIRDSGNQPQHF.

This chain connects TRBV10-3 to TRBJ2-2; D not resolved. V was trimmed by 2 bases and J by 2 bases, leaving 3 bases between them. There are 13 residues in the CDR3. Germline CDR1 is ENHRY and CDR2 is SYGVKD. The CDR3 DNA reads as TGTGCCATCAGTGAGGCAAACACCGGGGAGCTGTTTTTT. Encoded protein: CAISEANTGELFF.

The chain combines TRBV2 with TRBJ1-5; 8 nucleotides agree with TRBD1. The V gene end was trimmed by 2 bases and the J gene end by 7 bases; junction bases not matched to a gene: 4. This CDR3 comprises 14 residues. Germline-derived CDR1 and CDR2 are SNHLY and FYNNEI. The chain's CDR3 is CASSERTGRQPQHF. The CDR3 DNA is TGTGCCAGCAGTGAAAGGACAGGGCGACAGCCCCAGCATTTT.

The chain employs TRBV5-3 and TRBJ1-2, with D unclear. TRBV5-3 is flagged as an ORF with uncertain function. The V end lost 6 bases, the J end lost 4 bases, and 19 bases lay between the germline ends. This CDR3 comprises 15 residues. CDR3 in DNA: TGTGCCAGAACTATCTGCTCGAGAGCTAGCTATGGCTACACCTTC. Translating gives CARTICSRASYGYTF.

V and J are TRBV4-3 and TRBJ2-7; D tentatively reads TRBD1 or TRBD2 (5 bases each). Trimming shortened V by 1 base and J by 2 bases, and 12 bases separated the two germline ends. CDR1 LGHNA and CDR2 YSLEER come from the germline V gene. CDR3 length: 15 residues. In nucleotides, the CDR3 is TGCGCCAGCAGCCAAGCAGCCGGGACGGCCTACGAGCAGTACTTC. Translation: CASSQAAGTAYEQYF.

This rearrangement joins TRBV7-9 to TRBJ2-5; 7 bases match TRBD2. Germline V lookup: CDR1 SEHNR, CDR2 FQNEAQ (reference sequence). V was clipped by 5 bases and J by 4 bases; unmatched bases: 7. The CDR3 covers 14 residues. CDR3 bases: TGTGCCAGCAGCCTCCCCCGCGGGAGAGAGACCCAGTACTTC. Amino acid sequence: CASSLPRGRETQYF.